Presented here are 10 T cell receptor beta chains from one specimen sequenced in a study of vaccination effects on CD4 cells after COVID-19. The assay was immunoSEQ multiplex PCR, and TCRdb's table has in-frame clones only and misses some. The sample records tens of thousands of clones, 65% to 90% being singletons. No cognate antigen is known for these TCRs. Antigen-specific CD4+ T cells were expanded with viral peptide pools in the ViraFEST assay before sequencing. Culture lasted about ten days before CD4+ T cell isolation. Either the mRNA-1273 or the BNT162b2 vaccine was given to participants as two doses. The sample consisted of CD4+ T cells from PBMCs cultured with SARS-CoV-2 spike peptides, taken after COVID-19 vaccination. The receptors originated from a human donor who received a COVID-19 vaccine. Some clones in this sample may be carry-over from other donors' samples.

The rearrangement joins TRBV4-1 to TRBJ2-3, with 9 positions matching TRBD1. The V and J ends lost 3 bases and 5 bases, in that order; junction bases with no gene match: 9. Germline values: CDR1 MGHRA, CDR2 YSYEKL. This CDR3 has 16 residues. CDR3 DNA sequence: TGCGCCAGCAGCCAGAGGGGGACAGGGAGCGTAGATACGCAGTATTTT. The encoded protein is CASSQRGTGSVDTQYF.

This clone showed up just once. V gene TRBV27 combines with J gene TRBJ1-1; 7 bases align to TRBD1. CDR3 length: 15 amino acids. V lost 3 bases to trimming and J lost 3 bases; unmatched junction nucleotides: 7. Germline values: CDR1 MNHEY, CDR2 SMNVEV (reference sequence). The CDR3 bases are TGTGCCAGCAGTTTCTTAGGGACAGCAGACACTGAAGCTTTCTTT. Amino acids: CASSFLGTADTEAFF.

This chain links TRBV2 with TRBJ2-2; 7 nucleotides agree with TRBD2. Germline V CDR1 and CDR2: SNHLY, FYNNEI. CDR3 length equals 14 residues. The J segment lost 2 bases and the V segment lost 5 bases, leaving 2 bases of the junction unmatched. The CDR3 here is CASSLAENTGELFF. DNA of the CDR3: TGTGCCAGCAGTCTAGCGGAAAACACCGGGGAGCTGTTTTTT.

The chain combines TRBV28 with TRBJ2-5; D may be TRBD2 (7 bases). Germline-derived CDR1 and CDR2 are MDHEN and SYDVKM. V was cut by 6 bases and J by 4 bases, with 12 bases left in between. The CDR3 contains 13 residues. Here the CDR3 DNA reads TGTGCCAGCAGAGGGGGAGGGAGAGAGACCCAGTACTTC. Protein sequence: CASRGGGRETQYF.

This clone came up a few times. The chain joins TRBV9 to TRBJ2-2; 7 positions match TRBD2. From germline, CDR1 is SGDLS and CDR2 YYNGEE. After removal of 2 bases from V and 7 bases from J, the junction contained 8 bases not matched to a gene. This CDR3 spans 15 amino acids. CDR3 coding DNA: TGTGCCAGCAGCGTGACTTTGCGGGGGATCGGGGAGCTGTTTTTT. Residues: CASSVTLRGIGELFF.

The chain recombines TRBV10-3 with TRBJ2-5, with TRBD1 identical over 8 bases. Germline CDR1 ENHRY, CDR2 SYGVKD. V gave up 11 bases and J gave up 2 bases; unmatched junction bases: 10. The CDR3 has 14 amino acids. CDR3 sequence: CAAGGTGGQETQYF. The CDR3 DNA follows: TGTGCCGCAGGGGGTACAGGGGGGCAAGAGACCCAGTACTTC.

The genes are TRBV11-3 and TRBJ2-4; no clear D gene. Germline V gene data show CDR1 as SGHNT and CDR2 as YENEEA. The CDR3 is 14 residues long. With 1 base removed from V and 5 bases from J, the gap between germline ends came to 9 bases. This chain's CDR3 is CASSLGGSQNIQYF. CDR3 bases: TGTGCCAGCAGCTTAGGGGGTTCGCAAAACATTCAGTACTTC.

The chain couples TRBV10-3 to TRBJ2-7; D may correspond to TRBD1 or TRBD2 (5 bases each). CDR3 length equals 19 residues. V lost 0 bases, J lost 2 bases, and 23 bases lay in between. The germline V gene encodes CDR1 ENHRY and CDR2 SYGVKD. CDR3 nucleotide sequence: TGTGCCATCAGTGAGTCAAATGAGAAGTGGGACCCCGGGGCCTACGAGCAGTACGTC. Its translation is CAISESNEKWDPGAYEQYV.

V is TRBV7-2 and J is TRBJ2-3, with TRBD1 matching over 10 bases. The germline V gene encodes CDR1 SGHTA and CDR2 FQGNSA. The trim removed 3 bases at V and 6 bases at J, leaving 3 bases unmatched. The CDR3 runs to 14 residues. CDR3 protein: CASSLGQGTDTQYF. CDR3 DNA sequence: TGTGCCAGCAGCTTGGGACAGGGGACGGATACGCAGTATTTT. The variable domain in full, completed from reference TRBV7-2 and TRBJ2-3, reads GAGVSQSPSNKVTEKGKDVELRCDPISGHTALYWYRQSLGQGLEFLIYFQGNSAPDKSGLPSDRFSAERTGGSVSTLTIQRTQQEDSAVYLCASSLGQGTDTQYFGPGTRLTVL.

The rearrangement uses TRBV4-1 and TRBJ1-3; 9 bases agree with TRBD1. The V and J ends lost 4 bases and 0 bases, in that order; junction bases with no gene match: 4. CDR1 MGHRA and CDR2 YSYEKL come from the germline V gene. This CDR3 has 16 amino acids. In nucleotides, the CDR3 is TGCGCCAGCAGCCTTAGACAGGGGGTCTCTGGAAACACCATATATTTT. It specifies CASSLRQGVSGNTIYF.